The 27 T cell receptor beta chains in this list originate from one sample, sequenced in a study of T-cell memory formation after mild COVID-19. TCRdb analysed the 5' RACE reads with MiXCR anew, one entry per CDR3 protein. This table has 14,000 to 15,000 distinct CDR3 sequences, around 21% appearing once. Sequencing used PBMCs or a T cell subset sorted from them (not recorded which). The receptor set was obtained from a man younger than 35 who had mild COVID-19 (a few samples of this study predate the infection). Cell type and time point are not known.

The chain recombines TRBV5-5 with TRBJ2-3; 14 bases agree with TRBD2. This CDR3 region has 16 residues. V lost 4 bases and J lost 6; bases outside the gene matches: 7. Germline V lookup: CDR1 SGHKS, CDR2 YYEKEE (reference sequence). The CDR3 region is CASSLRTSGGWDTQYF. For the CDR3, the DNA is TGTGCCAGCAGCCTCCGGACTAGCGGGGGGTGGGATACGCAGTATTTT.

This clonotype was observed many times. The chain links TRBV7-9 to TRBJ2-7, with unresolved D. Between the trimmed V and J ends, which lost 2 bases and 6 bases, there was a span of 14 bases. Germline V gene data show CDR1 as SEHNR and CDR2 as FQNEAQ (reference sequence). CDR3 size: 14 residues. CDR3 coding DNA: TGTGCCAGCAGCTTACTCAGTGGATTAGGCGAGCAGTACTTC. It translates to CASSLLSGLGEQYF.

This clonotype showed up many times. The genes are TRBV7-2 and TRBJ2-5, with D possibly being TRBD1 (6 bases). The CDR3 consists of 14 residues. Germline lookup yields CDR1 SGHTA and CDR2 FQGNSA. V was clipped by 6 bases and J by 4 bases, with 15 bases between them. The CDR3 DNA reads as TGTGCCAGCAGTTTTTCCCAGGGGCGAGAGACCCAGTACTTC. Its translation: CASSFSQGRETQYF.

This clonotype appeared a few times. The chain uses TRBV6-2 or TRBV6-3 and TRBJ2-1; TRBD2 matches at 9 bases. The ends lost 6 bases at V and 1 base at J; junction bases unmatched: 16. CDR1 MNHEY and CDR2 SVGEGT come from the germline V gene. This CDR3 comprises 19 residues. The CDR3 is CASRLTLFLRGGSYNEQFF. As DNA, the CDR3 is TGTGCCAGCAGACTTACCCTTTTTCTGCGGGGGGGGTCCTACAATGAGCAGTTCTTC.

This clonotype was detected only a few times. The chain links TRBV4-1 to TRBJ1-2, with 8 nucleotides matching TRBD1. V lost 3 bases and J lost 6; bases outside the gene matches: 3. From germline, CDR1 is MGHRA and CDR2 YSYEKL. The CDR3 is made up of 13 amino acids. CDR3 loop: CASSHIQGDGYTF. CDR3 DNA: TGCGCCAGCAGCCATATACAGGGGGATGGCTACACCTTC.

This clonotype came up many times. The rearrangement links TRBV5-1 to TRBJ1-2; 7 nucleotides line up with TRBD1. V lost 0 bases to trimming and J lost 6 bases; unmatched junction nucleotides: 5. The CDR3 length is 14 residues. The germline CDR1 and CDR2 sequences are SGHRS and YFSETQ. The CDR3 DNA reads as TGCGCCAGCAGCTTGGACAGGGGTACGGATGGCTACACCTTC. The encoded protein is CASSLDRGTDGYTF.

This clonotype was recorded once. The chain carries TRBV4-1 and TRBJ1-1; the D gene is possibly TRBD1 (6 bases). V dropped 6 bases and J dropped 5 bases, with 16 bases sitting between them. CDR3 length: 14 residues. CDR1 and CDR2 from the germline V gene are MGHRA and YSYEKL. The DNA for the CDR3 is TGCGCCAGCAGAGGGGGGGGCCAGTTGACTGAAGCTTTCTTT. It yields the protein CASRGGGQLTEAFF.

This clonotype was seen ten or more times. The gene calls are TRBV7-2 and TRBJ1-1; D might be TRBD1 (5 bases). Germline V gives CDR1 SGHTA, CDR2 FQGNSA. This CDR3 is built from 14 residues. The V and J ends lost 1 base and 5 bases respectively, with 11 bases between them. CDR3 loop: CASSLDGAGTEAFF. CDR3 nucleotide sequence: TGTGCCAGCAGCTTAGATGGGGCGGGTACTGAAGCTTTCTTT.

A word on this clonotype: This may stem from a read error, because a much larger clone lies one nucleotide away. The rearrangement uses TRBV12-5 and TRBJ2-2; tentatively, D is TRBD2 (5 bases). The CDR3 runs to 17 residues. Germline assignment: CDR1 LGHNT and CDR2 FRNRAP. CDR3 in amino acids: CASGFLVRRNNTGEMFF. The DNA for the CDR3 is TGTGCTAGTGGTTTCCTCGTACGGAGGAACAACACCGGGGAGATGTTTTTT.

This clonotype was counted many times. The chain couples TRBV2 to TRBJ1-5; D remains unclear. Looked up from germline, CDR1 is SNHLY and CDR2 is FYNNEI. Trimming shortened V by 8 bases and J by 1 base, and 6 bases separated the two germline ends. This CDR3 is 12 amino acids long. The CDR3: CASRRSNQPQHF. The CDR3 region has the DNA TGTGCCAGCCGACGGAGCAATCAGCCCCAGCATTTT.

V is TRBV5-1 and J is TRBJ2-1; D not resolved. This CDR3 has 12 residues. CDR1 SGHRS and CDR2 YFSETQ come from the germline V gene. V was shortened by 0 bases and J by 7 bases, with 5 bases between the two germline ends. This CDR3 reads CASSLDWNEQFF. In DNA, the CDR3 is TGCGCCAGCAGCTTGGACTGGAATGAGCAGTTCTTC.

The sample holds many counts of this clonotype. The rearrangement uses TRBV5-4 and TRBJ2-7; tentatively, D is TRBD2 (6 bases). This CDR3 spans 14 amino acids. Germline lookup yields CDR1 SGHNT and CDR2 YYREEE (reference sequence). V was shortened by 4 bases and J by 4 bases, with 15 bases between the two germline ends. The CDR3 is CASSLERADYEQYF. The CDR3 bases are TGTGCCAGCAGCCTAGAGCGGGCCGATTACGAGCAGTACTTC.

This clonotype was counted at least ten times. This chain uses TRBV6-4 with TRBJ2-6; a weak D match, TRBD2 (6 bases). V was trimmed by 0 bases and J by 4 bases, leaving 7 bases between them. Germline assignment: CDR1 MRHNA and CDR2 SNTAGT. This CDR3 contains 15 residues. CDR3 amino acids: CASSDSGRGANVLTF. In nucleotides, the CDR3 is TGTGCCAGCAGTGACTCTGGGAGGGGGGCCAACGTCCTGACTTTC.

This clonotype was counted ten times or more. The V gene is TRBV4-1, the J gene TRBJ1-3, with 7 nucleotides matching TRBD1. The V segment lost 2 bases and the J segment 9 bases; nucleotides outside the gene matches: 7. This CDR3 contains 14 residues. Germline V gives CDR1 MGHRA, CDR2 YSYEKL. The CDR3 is CASSQHRGRGTIYF. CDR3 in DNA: TGCGCCAGCAGCCAACACAGGGGTCGGGGCACCATATATTTT.

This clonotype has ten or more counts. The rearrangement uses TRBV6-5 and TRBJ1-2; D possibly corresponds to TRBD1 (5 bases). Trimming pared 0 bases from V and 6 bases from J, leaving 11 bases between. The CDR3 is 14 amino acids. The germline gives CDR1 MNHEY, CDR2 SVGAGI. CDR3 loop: CASSYSGELDGYTF. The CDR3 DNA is TGTGCCAGCAGTTACTCGGGGGAATTGGATGGCTACACCTTC.

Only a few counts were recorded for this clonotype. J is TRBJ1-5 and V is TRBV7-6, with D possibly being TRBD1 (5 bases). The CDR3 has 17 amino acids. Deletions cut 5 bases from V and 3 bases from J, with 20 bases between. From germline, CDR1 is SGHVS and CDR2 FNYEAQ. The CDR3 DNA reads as TGTGCCAGCAGCCCAAATGCACAGGTAGACAACAATCAGCCCCAGCATTTT. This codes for CASSPNAQVDNNQPQHF.

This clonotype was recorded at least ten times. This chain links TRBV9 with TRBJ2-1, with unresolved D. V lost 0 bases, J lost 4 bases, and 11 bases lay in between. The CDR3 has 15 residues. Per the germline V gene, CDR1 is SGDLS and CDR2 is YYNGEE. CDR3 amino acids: CASSVASFGYNEQFF. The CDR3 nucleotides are TGTGCCAGCAGCGTAGCCTCTTTCGGATACAATGAGCAGTTCTTC.

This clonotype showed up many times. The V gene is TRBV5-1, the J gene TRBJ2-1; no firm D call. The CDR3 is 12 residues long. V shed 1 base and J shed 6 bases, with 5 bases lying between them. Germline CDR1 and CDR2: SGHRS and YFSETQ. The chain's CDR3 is CASSLFVNEQFF. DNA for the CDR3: TGCGCCAGCAGCTTGTTCGTCAATGAGCAGTTCTTC.

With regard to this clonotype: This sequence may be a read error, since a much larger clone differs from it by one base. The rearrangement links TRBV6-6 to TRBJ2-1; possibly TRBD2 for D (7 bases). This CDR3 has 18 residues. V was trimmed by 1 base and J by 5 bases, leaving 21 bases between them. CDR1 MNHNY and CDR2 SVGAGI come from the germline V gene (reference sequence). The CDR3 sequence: CASSYYYGGPGRNNEQFF. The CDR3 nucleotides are TGTGCCAGCAGTTACTATTACGGGGGGCCGGGTAGAAACAATGAGCAGTTCTTC.

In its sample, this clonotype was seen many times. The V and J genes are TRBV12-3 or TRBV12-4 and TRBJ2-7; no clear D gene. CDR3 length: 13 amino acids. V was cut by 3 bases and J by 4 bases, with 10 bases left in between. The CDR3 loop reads CASSFRDAYEQYV. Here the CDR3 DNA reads TGTGCCAGCAGTTTCCGCGACGCATACGAGCAGTACGTC.

The CDR3 loop is CATRSGTALYNEQFF. The CDR3 region has the DNA TGTGCCACCAGATCCGGGACAGCCCTCTACAATGAGCAGTTCTTC. The chain links TRBV24-1 to TRBJ2-1; 7 bases agree with TRBD1. Looked up from germline, CDR1 is KGHDR and CDR2 is SFDVKD. The CDR3 runs to 15 residues. J gave up 3 bases and V 7 bases, and 8 bases lay outside the gene matches.

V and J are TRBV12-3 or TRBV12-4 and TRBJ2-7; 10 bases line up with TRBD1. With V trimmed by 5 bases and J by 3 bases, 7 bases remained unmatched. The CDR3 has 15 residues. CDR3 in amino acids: CASSGGTGAIYEQYF. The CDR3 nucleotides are TGTGCCAGCAGTGGTGGGACAGGGGCTATCTACGAGCAGTACTTC.

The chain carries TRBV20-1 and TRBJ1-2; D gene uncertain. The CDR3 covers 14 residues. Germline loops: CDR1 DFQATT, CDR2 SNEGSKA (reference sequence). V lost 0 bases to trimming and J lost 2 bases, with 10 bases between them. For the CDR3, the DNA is TGCAGTGCTAGAGATCTGATCAGAAACTATGGCTACACCTTC. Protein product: CSARDLIRNYGYTF.

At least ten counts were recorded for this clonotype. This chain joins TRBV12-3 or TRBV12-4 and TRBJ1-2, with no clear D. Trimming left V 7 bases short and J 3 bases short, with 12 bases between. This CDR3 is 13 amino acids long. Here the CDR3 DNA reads TGTGCCAGCACCTTGGCGGAATACTATGGCTACACCTTC. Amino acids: CASTLAEYYGYTF.

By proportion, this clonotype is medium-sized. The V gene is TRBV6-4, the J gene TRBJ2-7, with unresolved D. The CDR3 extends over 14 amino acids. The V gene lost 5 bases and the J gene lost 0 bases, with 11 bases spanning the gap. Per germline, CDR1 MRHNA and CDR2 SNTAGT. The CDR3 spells CASSPAPFSYEQYF. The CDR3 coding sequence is TGTGCCAGCAGTCCAGCTCCCTTCTCCTACGAGCAGTACTTC.

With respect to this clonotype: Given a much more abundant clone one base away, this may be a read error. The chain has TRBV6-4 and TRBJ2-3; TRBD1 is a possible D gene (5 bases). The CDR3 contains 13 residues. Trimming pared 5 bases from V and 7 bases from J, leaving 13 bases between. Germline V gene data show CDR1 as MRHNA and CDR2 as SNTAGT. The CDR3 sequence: CASSRGGMHTQYF. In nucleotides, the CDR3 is TGTGCCAGCAGTAGGGGTGGGATGCATACGCAGTATTTT.

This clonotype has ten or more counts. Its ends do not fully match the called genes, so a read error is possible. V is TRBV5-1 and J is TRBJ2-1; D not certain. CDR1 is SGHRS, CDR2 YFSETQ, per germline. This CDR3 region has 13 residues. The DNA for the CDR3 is TGCGCCAGCAACTTGGGTAATTACAATGAGCAGTTCTTC. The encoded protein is CASNLGNYNEQFF.